This T cell receptor beta chain stems from a study of CXCR3-negative and CXCR3-positive naive CD8 T cells (dated by TCRdb to between 2019 and 2020). Background on the whole study: Approximately 130 million TRB reads were obtained in total, roughly 1.5 +/- 0.3 million reads per library. The TRBV-TRBJ cluster analysis covered naive subsets from 5 or 6 donors and memory cells from 3 donors. The diversity and physicochemical repertoire analyses included ten to eleven donors pooled from two independent experiments. Points the paper makes about the study in general: TRB CDR3s from CXCR3-positive naive cells showed higher hydrophobicity (lower Kidera factor 4), lower energy, and higher strength and volume indices than CXCR3-negative naive cells. Freshly isolated PBMCs were used for most assays because CXCR3 expression partially decreased after cryopreservation. Repertoire diversity was comparably high in both naive subsets but much lower in memory CD8+ T cells. TRBV-TRBJ usage was similar between naive CXCR3-negative and CXCR3-positive cells from the same donor, while memory cells showed distinct patterns. Because surface CD5, which is linked to self-reactivity in mice, was comparable between the naive subsets, TCR interaction strength was also inferred from TRB CDR3 physicochemical properties.

Each CD8+ T cell subset was flow-sorted in triplicate, with roughly 310,000 cells per subset placed directly into RLT lysis buffer. Naive CD8+ T cells were defined stringently as CD45RO-CCR7+CD27+CD95- to exclude memory contaminants. Standard density gradient centrifugation was used to isolate peripheral blood mononuclear cells from buffy coats. A FACSAria III was used to flow-sort naive CD8+ T cells into CXCR3-negative and CXCR3-positive populations. Total RNA was extracted from sorted cells with an RNeasy Mini Kit. The CDR3 sequence holds 14 residues, the cysteine and phenylalanine included. No DNA appears here. As encoded in the germline V gene, CDR1 is LGHNT while CDR2 is FRNRAP. Notes on this clonotype: Its antigen is unknown.

The reads were generated on a NextSeq 550. The Human TCR Profiling Kit (MiLaboratory) was used to prepare UMI-labeled 5' RACE TRB cDNA libraries. The full amount of extracted RNA was used for cDNA synthesis, and the full amount of resulting cDNA was used for PCR amplification. Libraries were prepared in parallel with an identical number of PCR cycles. Turning to the authors' computational methods: MIGEC and MiXCR extracted about 53,000 +/- 10,000 unique UMI-labeled TRB cDNA molecules per library, requiring at least two reads per UMI. On average, approximately 40,000 +/- 10,000 functional in-frame TRB CDR3 nucleotide clonotypes lacking stop codons were found per library. Diversity metrics, including normalized Shannon-Wiener and Chao1, were computed in VDJtools after downsampling to 5000 UMI-labeled TRB molecules per sample. Clonotype-size-weighted physicochemical properties of the central five CDR3 residues (interaction energy, strength, volume and Kidera factor 4) were computed in VDJtools. TCRdb reprocessed the reads, and each CDR3 protein sequence is entered once, without DNA. These V and J calls are TCRdb output, not the study's own analysis. The sample table gives around 140,000 distinct CDR3 sequences. 0.29% of the sample belongs to the ten largest clones.

The chain was built from TRBV12-5 and TRBJ1-2; TCRdb picks TRBD1, but there is no DNA to check that call. The source is a human donor in good health. Some clones in this sample may be carry-over from other donors' samples. Sample: naive CXCR3- CD8+ T cells from blood. In the paper's terms, the cell subset or site label means: CD45RO-CCR7+CD27+CD95- naive CD8+ T cells lacking CXCR3 (TNR3-). The CDR3 reads as follows: CASGLGTGRYGYTF.